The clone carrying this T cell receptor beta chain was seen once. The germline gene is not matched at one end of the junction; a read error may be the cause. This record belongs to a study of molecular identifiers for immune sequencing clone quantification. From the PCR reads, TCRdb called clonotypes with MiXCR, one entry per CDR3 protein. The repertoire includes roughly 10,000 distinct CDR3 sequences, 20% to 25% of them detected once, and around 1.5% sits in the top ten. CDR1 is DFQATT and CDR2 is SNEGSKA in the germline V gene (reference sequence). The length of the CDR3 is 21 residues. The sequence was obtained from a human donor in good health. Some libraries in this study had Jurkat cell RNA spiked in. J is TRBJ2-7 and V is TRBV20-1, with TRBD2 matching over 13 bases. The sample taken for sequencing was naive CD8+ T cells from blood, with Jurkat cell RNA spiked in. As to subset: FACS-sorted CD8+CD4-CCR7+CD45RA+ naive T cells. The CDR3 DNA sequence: TGCAGTGCTCGACAGAGGCTCCCCGGGACTAGCGGGATAGGGTTCTCCTACAAGCAGTACTTC. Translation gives CSARQRLPGTSGIGFSYKQYF.